These 2 T cell receptor beta chains originate from one sample sequenced in a study of early T cells in non-severe SARS-CoV-2 infection. TCRdb re-called the 5' RACE reads with MiXCR, one entry per CDR3 protein. Altogether around 66,000 distinct CDR3 sequences are present, roughly 13% being singletons, with the ten largest covering about 8%. What was sequenced was whole blood. The receptors here all came from an adult who was a healthcare worker with PCR-confirmed SARS-CoV-2 infection or an uninfected control (not recorded which).

This clonotype was recorded many times. The chain has TRBV12-3 or TRBV12-4 and TRBJ2-7; 8 positions match TRBD1. This CDR3 has 13 amino acids. The J segment lost 6 bases and the V segment lost 1 base, leaving 2 bases of the junction unmatched. The CDR3 is CASSLGTGIEQYF. CDR3 DNA sequence: TGTGCCAGCAGTTTAGGGACAGGGATCGAGCAGTACTTC.

This clonotype was counted many times. One end of the junction fails to match germline, which may point to a read error. Here the CDR3 reads CASSPGTGSLTQYF. DNA for the CDR3: TGTGCTAGCAGCCCCGGGACAGGGAGTCTTACGCAGTATTTT. This rearrangement joins TRBV7-7 to TRBJ2-3; 9 positions agree with TRBD1. The CDR3 loop spans 14 amino acids. Per the germline V gene, CDR1 is SSHAT and CDR2 is FNYEAQ (reference sequence). The variable domain in full, with the rest retrieved from reference TRBV7-7 and TRBJ2-3, is GAGVSQSPRYKVTKRGQDVTLRCDPISSHATLYWYQQALGQGPEFLTYFNYEAQPDKSGLPSDRFSAERPEGSISTLTIQRTEQRDSAMYRCASSPGTGSLTQYFGPGTRLTVL.